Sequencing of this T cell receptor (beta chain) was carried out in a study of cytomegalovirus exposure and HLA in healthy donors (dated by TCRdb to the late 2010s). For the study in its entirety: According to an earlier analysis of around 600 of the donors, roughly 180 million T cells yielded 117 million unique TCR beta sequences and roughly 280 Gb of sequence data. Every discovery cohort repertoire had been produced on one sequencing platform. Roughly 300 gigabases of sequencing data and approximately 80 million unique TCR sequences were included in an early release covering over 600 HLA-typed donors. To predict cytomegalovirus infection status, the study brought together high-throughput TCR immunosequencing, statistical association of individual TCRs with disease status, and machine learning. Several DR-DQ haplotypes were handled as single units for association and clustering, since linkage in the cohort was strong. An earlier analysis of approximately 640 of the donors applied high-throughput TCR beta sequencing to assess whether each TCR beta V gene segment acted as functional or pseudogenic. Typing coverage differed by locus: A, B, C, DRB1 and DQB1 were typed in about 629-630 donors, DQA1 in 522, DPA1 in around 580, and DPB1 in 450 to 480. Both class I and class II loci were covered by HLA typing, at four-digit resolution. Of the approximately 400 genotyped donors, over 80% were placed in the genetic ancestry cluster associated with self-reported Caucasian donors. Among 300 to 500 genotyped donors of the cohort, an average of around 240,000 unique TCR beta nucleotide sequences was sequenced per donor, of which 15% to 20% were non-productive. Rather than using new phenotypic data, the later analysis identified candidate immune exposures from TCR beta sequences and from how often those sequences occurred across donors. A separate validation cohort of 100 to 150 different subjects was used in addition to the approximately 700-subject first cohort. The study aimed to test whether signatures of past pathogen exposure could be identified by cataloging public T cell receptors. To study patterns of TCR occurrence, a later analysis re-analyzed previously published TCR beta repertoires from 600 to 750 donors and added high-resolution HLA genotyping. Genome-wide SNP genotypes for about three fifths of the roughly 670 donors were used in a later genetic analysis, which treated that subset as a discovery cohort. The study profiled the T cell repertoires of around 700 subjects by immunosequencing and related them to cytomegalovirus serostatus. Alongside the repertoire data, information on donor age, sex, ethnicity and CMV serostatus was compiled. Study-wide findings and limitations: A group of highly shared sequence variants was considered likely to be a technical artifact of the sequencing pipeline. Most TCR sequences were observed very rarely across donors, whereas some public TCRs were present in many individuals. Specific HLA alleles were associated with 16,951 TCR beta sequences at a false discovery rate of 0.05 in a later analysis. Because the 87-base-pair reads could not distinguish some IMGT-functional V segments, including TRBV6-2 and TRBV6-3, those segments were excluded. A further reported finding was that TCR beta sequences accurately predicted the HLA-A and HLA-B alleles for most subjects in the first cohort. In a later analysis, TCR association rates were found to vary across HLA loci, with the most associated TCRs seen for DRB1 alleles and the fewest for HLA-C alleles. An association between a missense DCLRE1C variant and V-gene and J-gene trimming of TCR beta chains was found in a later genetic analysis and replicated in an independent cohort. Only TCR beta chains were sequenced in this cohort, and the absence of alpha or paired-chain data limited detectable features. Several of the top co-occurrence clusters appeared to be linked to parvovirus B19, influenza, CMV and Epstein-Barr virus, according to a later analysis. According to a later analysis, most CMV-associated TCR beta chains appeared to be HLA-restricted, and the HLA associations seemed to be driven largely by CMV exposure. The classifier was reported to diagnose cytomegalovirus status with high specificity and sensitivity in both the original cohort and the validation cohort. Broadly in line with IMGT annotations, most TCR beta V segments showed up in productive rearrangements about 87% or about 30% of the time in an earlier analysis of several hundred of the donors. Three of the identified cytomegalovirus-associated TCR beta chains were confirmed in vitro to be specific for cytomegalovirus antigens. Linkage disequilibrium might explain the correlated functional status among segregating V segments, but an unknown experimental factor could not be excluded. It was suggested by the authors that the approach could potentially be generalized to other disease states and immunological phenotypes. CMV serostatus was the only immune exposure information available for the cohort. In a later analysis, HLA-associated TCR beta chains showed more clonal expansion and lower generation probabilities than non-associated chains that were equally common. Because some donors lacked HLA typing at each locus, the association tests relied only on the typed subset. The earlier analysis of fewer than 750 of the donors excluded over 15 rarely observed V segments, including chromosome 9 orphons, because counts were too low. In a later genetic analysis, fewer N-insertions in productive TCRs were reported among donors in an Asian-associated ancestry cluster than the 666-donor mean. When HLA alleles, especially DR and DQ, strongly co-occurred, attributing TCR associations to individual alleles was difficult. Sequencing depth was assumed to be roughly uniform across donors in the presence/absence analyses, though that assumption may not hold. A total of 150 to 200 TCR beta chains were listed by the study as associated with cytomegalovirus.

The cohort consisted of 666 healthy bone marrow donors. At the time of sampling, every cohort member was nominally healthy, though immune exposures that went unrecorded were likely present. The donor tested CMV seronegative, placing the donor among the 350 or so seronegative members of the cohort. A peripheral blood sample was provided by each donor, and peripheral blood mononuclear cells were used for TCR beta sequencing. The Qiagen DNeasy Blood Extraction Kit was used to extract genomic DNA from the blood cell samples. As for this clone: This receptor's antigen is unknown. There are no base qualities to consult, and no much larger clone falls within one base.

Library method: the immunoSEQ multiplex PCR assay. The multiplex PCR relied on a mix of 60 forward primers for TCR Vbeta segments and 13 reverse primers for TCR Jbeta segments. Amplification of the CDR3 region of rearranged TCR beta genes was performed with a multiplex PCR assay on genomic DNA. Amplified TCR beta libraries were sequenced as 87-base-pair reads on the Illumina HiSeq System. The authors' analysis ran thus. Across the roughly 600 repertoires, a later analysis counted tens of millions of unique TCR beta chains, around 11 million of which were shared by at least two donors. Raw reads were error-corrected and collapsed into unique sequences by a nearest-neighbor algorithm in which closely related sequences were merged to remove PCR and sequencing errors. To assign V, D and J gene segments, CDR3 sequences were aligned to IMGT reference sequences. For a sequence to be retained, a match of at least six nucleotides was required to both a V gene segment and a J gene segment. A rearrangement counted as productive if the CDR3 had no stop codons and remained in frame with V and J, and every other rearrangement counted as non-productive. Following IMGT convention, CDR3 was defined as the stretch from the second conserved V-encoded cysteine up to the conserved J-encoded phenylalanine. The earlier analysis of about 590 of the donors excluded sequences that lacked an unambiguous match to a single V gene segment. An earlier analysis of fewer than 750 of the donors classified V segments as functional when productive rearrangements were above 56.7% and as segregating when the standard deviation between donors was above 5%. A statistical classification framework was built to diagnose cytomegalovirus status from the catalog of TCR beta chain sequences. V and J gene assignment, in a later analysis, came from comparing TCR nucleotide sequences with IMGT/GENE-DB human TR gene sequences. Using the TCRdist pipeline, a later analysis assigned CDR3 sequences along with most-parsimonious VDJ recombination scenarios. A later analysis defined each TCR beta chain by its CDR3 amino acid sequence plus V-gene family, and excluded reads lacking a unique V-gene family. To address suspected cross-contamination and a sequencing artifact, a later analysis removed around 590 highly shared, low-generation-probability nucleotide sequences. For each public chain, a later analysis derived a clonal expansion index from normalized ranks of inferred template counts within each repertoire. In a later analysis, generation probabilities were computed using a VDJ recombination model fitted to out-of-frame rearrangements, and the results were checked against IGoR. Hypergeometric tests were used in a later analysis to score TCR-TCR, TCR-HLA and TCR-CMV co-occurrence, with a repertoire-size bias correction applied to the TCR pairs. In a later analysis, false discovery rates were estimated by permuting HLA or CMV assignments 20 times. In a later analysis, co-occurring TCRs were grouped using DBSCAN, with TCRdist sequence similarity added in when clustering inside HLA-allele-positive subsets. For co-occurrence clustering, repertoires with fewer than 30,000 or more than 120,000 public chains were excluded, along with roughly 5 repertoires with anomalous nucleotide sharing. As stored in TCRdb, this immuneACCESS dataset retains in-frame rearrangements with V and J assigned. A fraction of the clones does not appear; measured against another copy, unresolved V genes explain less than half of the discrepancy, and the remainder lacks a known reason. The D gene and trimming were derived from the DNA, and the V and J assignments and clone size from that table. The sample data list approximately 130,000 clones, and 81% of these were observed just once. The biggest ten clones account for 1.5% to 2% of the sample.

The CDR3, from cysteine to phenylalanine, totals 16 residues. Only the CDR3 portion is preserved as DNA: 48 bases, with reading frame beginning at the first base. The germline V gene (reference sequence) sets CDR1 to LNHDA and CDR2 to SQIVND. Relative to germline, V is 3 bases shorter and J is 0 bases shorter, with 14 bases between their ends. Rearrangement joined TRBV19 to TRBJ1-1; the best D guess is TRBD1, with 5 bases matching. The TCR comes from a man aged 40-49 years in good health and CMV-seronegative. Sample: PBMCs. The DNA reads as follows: TGTGCCAGTAGTATCTTGACAGTGGGGATGAACACTGAAGCTTTCTTT. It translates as CASSILTVGMNTEAFF.